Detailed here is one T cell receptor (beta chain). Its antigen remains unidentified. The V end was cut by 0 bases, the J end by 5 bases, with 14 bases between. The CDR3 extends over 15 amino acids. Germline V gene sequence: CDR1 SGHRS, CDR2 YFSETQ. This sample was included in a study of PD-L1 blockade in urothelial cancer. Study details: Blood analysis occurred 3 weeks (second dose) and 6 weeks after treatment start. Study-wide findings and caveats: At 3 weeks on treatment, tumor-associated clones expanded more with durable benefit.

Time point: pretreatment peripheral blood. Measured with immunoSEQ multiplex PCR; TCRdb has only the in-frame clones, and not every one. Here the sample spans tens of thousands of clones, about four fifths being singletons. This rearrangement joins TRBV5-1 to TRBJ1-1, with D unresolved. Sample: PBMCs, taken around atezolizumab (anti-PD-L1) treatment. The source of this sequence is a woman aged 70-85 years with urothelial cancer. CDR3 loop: CASSLGAATGTEAFF. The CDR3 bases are TGCGCCAGCAGCTTGGGAGCAGCCACGGGGACTGAAGCTTTCTTT.